The 18 T cell receptor beta chains in this list originate from one sample, sequenced in a study of T cells in Graves' hyperthyroidism and ophthalmopathy. There were TCR beta CDR3 regions amplified from RNA transcripts. When the TCR CDR3 underwent first-round RT-PCR, the HTBI primer set was used. TCRdb re-called the multiplex PCR reads through MiXCR, storing one row per CDR3 protein. The sample lists 530,000 or so distinct CDR3 sequences; around 24% were seen once. Sequences were obtained from blood. The source is a woman aged 25 to 39 with Graves' ophthalmopathy.

The chain uses TRBV6-2 or TRBV6-3 and TRBJ2-7; D might be TRBD1 (6 bases). Germline values: CDR1 MNHEY, CDR2 SVGEGT. The CDR3 runs 12 residues. V was cut by 5 bases and J by 9 bases, with 14 bases left in between. The CDR3 region is CASSPIQGRQYF. CDR3 nucleotides: TGTGCCAGCAGTCCGATACAGGGAAGGCAGTACTTC.

This clonotype was picked up many times. The chain is built from TRBV6-4 and TRBJ2-2; D possibly corresponds to TRBD1 (6 bases). This CDR3 is built from 13 residues. Trimming took 6 bases from V and 7 from J, leaving 12 bases between them. CDR1 MRHNA and CDR2 SNTAGT come from the germline V gene. The CDR3 region has the DNA TGTGCCAGCAGGAAACAGGGTATCGGGGAGCTGTTTTTT. Translating it yields CASRKQGIGELFF.

DNA of the CDR3: TGTGCCAGCAGCTTGGGCGAGGGACGGCAAGAGACCCAGTACTTC. This gives the protein CASSLGEGRQETQYF. The V gene is TRBV5-5, the J gene TRBJ2-5, with D perhaps TRBD1 or TRBD2 (5 bases each). V lost 0 bases and J 2 bases, leaving 11 bases between the germline ends. Germline assignment: CDR1 SGHKS and CDR2 YYEKEE (reference sequence). The CDR3 is 15 amino acids.

This clonotype was recorded at least ten times. The V gene is TRBV12-3 or TRBV12-4, the J gene TRBJ2-2; a weak D match, TRBD1 (7 bases). CDR3 length: 18 amino acids. Trimming took off 5 bases at V and 3 bases at J, with 22 bases between the two ends. The CDR3 DNA reads as TGTGCCAGCAGTCCCGTTGGAGGGGGCGACCGGGACACCGGGGAGCTGTTTTTT. Encoded protein: CASSPVGGGDRDTGELFF.

This clonotype has at least ten counts. The CDR3 reads CAISQTSGGAYEQYF. CDR3 nucleotides: TGTGCCATCAGCCAGACTAGCGGGGGAGCCTACGAGCAGTACTTC. The chain couples TRBV10-3 to TRBJ2-7; 12 nucleotides line up with TRBD2. V lost 6 bases and J lost 2; bases outside the gene matches: 5. The CDR3 has 15 residues. Germline V gene lookup returns CDR1 ENHRY and CDR2 SYGVKD.

The chain carries TRBV25-1 and TRBJ1-1; D gene uncertain. The CDR3 contains 12 residues. V lost 3 bases and J 3 bases, leaving 5 bases between the germline ends. The germline V gene has CDR1 MGHDK and CDR2 SYGVNS. Here the CDR3 reads CASSDRYTEAFF. CDR3 sequence (DNA): TGTGCCAGCAGTGACAGATACACTGAAGCTTTCTTT. The full variable domain, completed using reference TRBV25-1 and TRBJ1-1, is EADIYQTPRYLVIGTGKKITLECSQTMGHDKMYWYQQDPGMELHLIHYSYGVNSTEKGDLSSESTVSRIRTEHFPLTLESARPSHTSQYLCASSDRYTEAFFGQGTRLTVV.

This rearrangement joins TRBV2 to TRBJ1-5; possible D gene TRBD1, 6 bases. CDR1 and CDR2 (germline): SNHLY, FYNNEI. The V gene lost 0 bases and the J gene lost 6 bases, with 15 bases spanning the gap. The CDR3 is made up of 16 amino acids. The CDR3 sequence is CASSEAHPGAVQPQHF. CDR3 in DNA: TGTGCCAGCAGTGAAGCGCATCCAGGGGCAGTTCAGCCCCAGCATTTT.

In this sample, this clonotype turned up once. One base away lies a much larger clone, so this may be a sequencing read error. This chain joins TRBV29-1 and TRBJ2-7, with D hard to call. The CDR3 is 13 amino acids. Germline lookup yields CDR1 SQVTM and CDR2 ANQGSEA. CDR3 sequence: CSVYTTYSYELYF. DNA for the CDR3: TGCAGCGTTTATACCACTTACTCCTACGAGCTGTACTTC.

This clonotype was observed at least ten times. The chain employs TRBV5-1 and TRBJ1-2; TRBD1 matches at 7 bases. This CDR3 has 15 amino acids. Germline V gene data show CDR1 as SGHRS and CDR2 as YFSETQ. V lost 5 bases, J lost 4 bases, and 11 bases stayed unmatched. The CDR3 nucleotides read TGCGCCAGCAGACCCACCTCGACAGGGACCTATGGCTACACCTTC. Protein product: CASRPTSTGTYGYTF. Filled out from reference TRBV5-1 and TRBJ1-2, the complete variable domain reads KAGVTQTPRYLIKTRGQQVTLSCSPISGHRSVSWYQQTPGQGLQFLFEYFSETQRNKGNFPGRFSGRQFSNSRSEMNVSTLELGDSALYLCASRPTSTGTYGYTFGSGTRLTVV.

The rearrangement links TRBV15 to TRBJ2-2; 7 nucleotides align to TRBD1. The V gene's germline CDR1 is LNHNV and CDR2 YYDKDF (reference sequence). After removal of 4 bases from V and 6 bases from J, the junction contained 5 bases not matched to a gene. This CDR3 comprises 14 residues. CDR3 nucleotide sequence: TGTGCCACCAGCAACAGGGGTCGGGCCGGGGAGCTGTTTTTT. It is translated as CATSNRGRAGELFF.

This CDR3 is CASSLGTPAETQYF. CDR3 nucleotides: TGTGCCAGCAGTTTGGGGACTCCTGCTGAGACCCAGTACTTC. The chain links TRBV28 to TRBJ2-5; possibly TRBD2 for D (6 bases). V lost 3 bases and J lost 5, with 13 bases in between. Germline values: CDR1 MDHEN, CDR2 SYDVKM. The CDR3 runs to 14 residues. Full variable domain (missing parts from reference TRBV28 and TRBJ2-5): DVKVTQSSRYLVKRTGEKVFLECVQDMDHENMFWYRQDPGLGLRLIYFSYDVKMKEKGDIPEGYSVSREKKERFSLILESASTNQTSMYLCASSLGTPAETQYFGPGTRLLVL.

This clonotype was observed at least ten times. CDR3 loop: CAISGGQPNTEAFF. CDR3 nucleotide sequence: TGTGCCATCAGTGGGGGACAGCCGAACACTGAAGCTTTCTTT. The chain carries TRBV10-3 and TRBJ1-1; 7 bases line up with TRBD1. The V segment lost 4 bases and the J segment 1 base; nucleotides outside the gene matches: 3. Germline values: CDR1 ENHRY, CDR2 SYGVKD. The CDR3 spans 14 residues.

Ten or more counts support this clonotype. This chain uses TRBV4-2 with TRBJ2-7, with 9 bases aligning to TRBD1. The CDR3 is 16 amino acids. Per the germline V gene, CDR1 is LGHNA and CDR2 is YNFKEQ. V shed 2 bases and J 6 bases; nucleotides not matched to a gene: 11. The CDR3 here is CASSQLFDRGKGEQYF. In DNA form, the CDR3 reads TGTGCCAGCAGCCAACTTTTCGACAGGGGGAAAGGCGAGCAGTACTTC.

The J gene is TRBJ2-7, the V gene TRBV2, with TRBD1 matching 10 bases. The CDR3 is 18 amino acids. The V and J ends lost 1 base and 3 bases, in that order; junction bases with no gene match: 12. CDR1 SNHLY and CDR2 FYNNEI come from the germline V gene. CDR3 nucleotides: TGTGCCAGCAGTGAAGAGGGCCGATGGGGACAGGGGAACTACGAGCAGTACTTC. This translates into CASSEEGRWGQGNYEQYF.

The rearrangement joins TRBV15 to TRBJ2-7, with 11 bases identical to TRBD1. The CDR3 is 15 amino acids. Looked up from germline, CDR1 is LNHNV and CDR2 is YYDKDF (reference sequence). V lost 6 bases, J lost 2 bases, and 6 bases stayed unmatched. The CDR3: CATSPGQGETYEQYF. The CDR3 nucleotides are TGTGCCACCAGTCCGGGACAGGGGGAAACCTACGAGCAGTACTTC.

This clonotype was observed at least ten times. The chain carries TRBV20-1 and TRBJ2-5, with 9 bases lining up with TRBD1. V trimming: 5 bases; J trimming: 7 bases; junction bases outside the gene matches: 5. Germline CDR1 and CDR2: DFQATT and SNEGSKA (reference sequence). This CDR3 is 12 amino acids long. Written as DNA, the CDR3 is TGCAGTGCTCAGGGACAGGGAACGACCCAGTACTTC. Protein product: CSAQGQGTTQYF.

In the case of this clonotype: The CDR3 end shows no conserved phenylalanine or tryptophan, and so a read error is likely. This sequence joins TRBV12-3 or TRBV12-4 and TRBJ2-2; D call uncertain. CDR3 size: 10 residues. V was shortened by 4 bases and J by 6 bases, with 0 bases between the two germline ends. As DNA, the CDR3 is TGTGCCAGCAGTTCCGGGGAGCTGTTTTAT. It yields the protein CASSSGELFY.

There are many counts of this clonotype. The chain is built from TRBV6-2 or TRBV6-3 and TRBJ2-4; D is unclear. Germline CDR1 reads MNHEY; CDR2 reads SVGEGT. V lost 5 bases and J 0 bases, leaving 8 bases between the germline ends. The CDR3 totals 14 residues. Written as DNA, the CDR3 is TGTGCCAGCAGTCCGATCCTAGCCAAAAACATTCAGTACTTC. It translates to CASSPILAKNIQYF.